This TCR beta chain was sequenced in a study of blood T cell repertoires in COVID-19. Background on the study: Samples of COVID-19 (acute and convalescent) were obtained from the United States, Italy and Spain. In each case, the material was cDNA or gDNA derived from T cells, B-cell-depleted T cells, or PBMCs.

As originally analysed: Estimation of nucleated cell counts was performed using reference gene primer amplification. Data came from immunoSEQ multiplex PCR; TCRdb stores just in-frame clones and leaves some out. The V and J calls and clone size were taken over from that table, and D and trimming were inferred from the DNA. The sample lists over 200,000 clones, about nine tenths seen once, with about 2.5% in the top ten. CDR3 size: 15 residues. The J segment lost 5 bases and the V segment lost 5 bases, leaving 11 bases of the junction unmatched. Looked up from germline, CDR1 is SEHNR and CDR2 is FQNEAQ (reference sequence). Enrollment of patients from Seattle took place during active infection, with longitudinal follow-up.

What was sequenced was peripheral blood. The receptor's source is a man under 40 with COVID-19, enrolled during active disease. This chain connects TRBV7-9 to TRBJ1-2; 7 nucleotides agree with TRBD1. The CDR3 DNA is TGTGCCAGCAGCGTCGGGGCAGGGGGAGGATATGGCTACACCTTC. Its protein is CASSVGAGGGYGYTF.